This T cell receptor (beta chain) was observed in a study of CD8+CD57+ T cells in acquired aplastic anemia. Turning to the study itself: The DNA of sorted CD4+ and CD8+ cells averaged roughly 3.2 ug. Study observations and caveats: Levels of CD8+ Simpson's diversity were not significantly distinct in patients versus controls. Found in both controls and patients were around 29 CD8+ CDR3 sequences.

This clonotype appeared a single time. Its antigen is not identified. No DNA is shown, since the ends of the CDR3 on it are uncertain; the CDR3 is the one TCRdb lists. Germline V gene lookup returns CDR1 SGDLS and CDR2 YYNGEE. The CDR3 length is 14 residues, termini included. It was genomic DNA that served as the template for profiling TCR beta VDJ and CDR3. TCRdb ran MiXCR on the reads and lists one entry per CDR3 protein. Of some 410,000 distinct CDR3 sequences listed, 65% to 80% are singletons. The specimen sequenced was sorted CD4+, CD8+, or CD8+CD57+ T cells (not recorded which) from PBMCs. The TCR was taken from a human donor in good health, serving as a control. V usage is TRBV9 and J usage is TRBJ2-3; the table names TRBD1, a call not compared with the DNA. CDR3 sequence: CASSVGGGANTHDF.